The clone carrying this T cell receptor (beta chain) appeared once. This specimen belongs to a study of shared T cell receptors in the human thymus. Only in-frame clones appear in the TCRdb table, and some are missing; sequencing was by immunoSEQ multiplex PCR. The sample yields under 450,000 clones, approximately 95% seen once. In germline, CDR1 is SGHRS, CDR2 YFSETQ. V dropped 2 bases and J dropped 4 bases, with 12 bases sitting between them. There are 14 residues in the CDR3. Sequencing was carried out using thymocytes. The receptor comes from a human donor. The chain links TRBV5-1 to TRBJ1-1; no reliable D call. CDR3 sequence reads: CASSFSRLSTEAFF. CDR3 in DNA: TGCGCCAGCAGCTTTTCACGGCTAAGCACTGAAGCTTTCTTT.